This T cell receptor beta chain was sequenced for a study of T cell responses to AZD1222 COVID-19 vaccine. Clones were read by immunoSEQ multiplex PCR, and TCRdb kept only the in-frame ones, dropping some. This sample's table has 150,000 or so clones. V dropped 1 base and J dropped 2 bases, with 6 bases sitting between them. The CDR3 has 14 residues. The germline V gene encodes CDR1 SEHNR and CDR2 FQNEAQ (reference sequence). The sample was peripheral blood. The receptor was derived from an adult in good health. The J gene is TRBJ2-1, the V gene TRBV7-9; D is possibly TRBD1 (5 bases). CDR3 in DNA: TGTGCCAGCAGCTTAGAGGGGACCTACAATGAGCAGTTCTTC. As protein: CASSLEGTYNEQFF.